The subject of this entry is one TCR beta chain. This clonotype was found a few times. Its recognized antigen is unknown. It has no much larger one-base neighbor in the sample; base qualities were not kept. Libraries came from 5' RACE. Sequencer: Illumina HiSeq 2500. A second roughly 6 to 12 cycle PCR used a sample-barcoded 5' primer and a J-beta primer mix. A unique molecular identifier was introduced onto each TCR beta cDNA molecule by a template-switch 5' adaptor carrying 12 random nucleotides. Each sample yielded at least 2.5 million CDR3-containing paired-end reads. First-strand cDNA synthesis was performed from all RNA using the Mint cDNA synthesis kit, with priming by a TRBC-specific oligonucleotide. All cDNA was treated with uracil-DNA glycosylase and then went through a first 18-cycle PCR with the universal primers M1SS and BC2_uni_R. The study's own analysis went as follows. For normalization, 1 million high-quality reads, each with a distinct molecular identifier, were randomly selected from each sample. Instead of being binned into consensus sequences, reads with shared molecular identifiers were discarded. CDR3 identification, clonotype clustering and error correction used MiTCR with a Q25 quality threshold and the strictest error-elimination algorithm. A nonparametric unseen species model with Euler transformation was used to estimate lower-bound total TCR beta diversity. The public reads were reanalyzed by TCRdb: fastp trimming at Q25, MiXCR alignment, in-frame beta chains only. All rows with the same CDR3 protein become a single entry with the most common DNA and genes. The V and J calls were determined by TCRdb, not by the authors. In this sample the table shows about a million distinct CDR3 sequences, roughly 51% of which occur a single time. The ten largest clones take up about a fifth of the sample.

The sample is drawn from a study of blood T cells in healthy people across ages (dated by TCRdb to between 2014 and 2017). The study in broad terms: In model experiments, template switching captured roughly one uniquely barcoded TCR beta cDNA molecule for every two T cells. To track age-related changes in TCR beta repertoire diversity, the study relied on deep sequencing normalized with unique cDNA molecular identifiers. The donors were split into four age groups: young (average around 17 years), middle-aged (nearly 40), aged (more than 60) and long-lived (about 82). Donors of different ages were randomly distributed across sequencing lanes to avoid experimental bias. The study analyzed two additional independent replicas of 1 million unique cDNA reads from the same blood draw for two donors, one aged 18 to 29 and one aged 80 or older. Results and caveats for the whole study, not just this receptor: There was a strong correlation between observed TCR beta diversity and the percentage of naive T cells measured by flow cytometry. Because the CMV infection status of the donors was unknown, age-related changes in expanded clonotypes may potentially have been confounded. Total diversity estimates from one million sequenced T cells were considered lower bounds and underestimates. Because profiling used bulk unsorted PBMCs, naive and antigen-experienced compartments could not be compared conclusively. Observed TCR beta diversity per million T cells fell roughly linearly with age, and a significant reduction was already apparent by age approximately 40. Compared with the aged group, more naive CD4+ T cells, fewer expanded clones and increased TCR diversity were shown by the long-lived group, suggesting age selection.

Donors were 40 or so systemically healthy Caucasian individuals from Russia aged about 6 to 100 years. Around 10 milliliters of peripheral blood were collected from each donor into EDTA-treated Vacutainer tubes. Ficoll-Paque density-gradient centrifugation was used to isolate PBMCs, with at least 6 million obtained per sample. Trizol reagent was used to extract total RNA from the PBMCs, yielding at least 6 micrograms per sample. For every donor, flow cytometry on a PBMC aliquot measured the percentage of naive CD45RAhigh/CD27high T cells. Sequences LGHDT (CDR1) and YNNKEL (CDR2) are obtained from the germline V gene (reference sequence). Unmatched junction bases come to 9, with V trimmed by 3 bases and J by 4 bases. Including the terminal cysteine and phenylalanine, the CDR3 comprises 15 residues. Just the 45-base CDR3 DNA is kept, in frame starting at base 1.

The chain couples TRBV3-1 to TRBJ2-7, and TRBD2 aligns with 7 junction nucleotides. The sequence was obtained from an older woman in good health. Sample: blood. The nucleotides are TGTGCCAGCAGCCATCAACGGACTAGGGATTACGAGCAGTACTTC. Its protein product is CASSHQRTRDYEQYF.